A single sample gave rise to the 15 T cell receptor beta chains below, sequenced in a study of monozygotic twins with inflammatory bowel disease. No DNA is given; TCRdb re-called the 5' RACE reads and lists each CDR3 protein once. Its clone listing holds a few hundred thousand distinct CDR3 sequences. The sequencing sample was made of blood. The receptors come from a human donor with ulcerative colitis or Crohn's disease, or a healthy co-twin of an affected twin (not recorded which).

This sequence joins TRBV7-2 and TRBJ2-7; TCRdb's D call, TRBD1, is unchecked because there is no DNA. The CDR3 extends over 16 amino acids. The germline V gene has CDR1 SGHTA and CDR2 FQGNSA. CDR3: CASSLRNRQRPYEQYF.

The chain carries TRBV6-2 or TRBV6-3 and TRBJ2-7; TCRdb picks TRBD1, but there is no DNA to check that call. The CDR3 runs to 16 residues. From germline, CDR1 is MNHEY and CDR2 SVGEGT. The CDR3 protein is CASSYPEGQIDYEQYF.

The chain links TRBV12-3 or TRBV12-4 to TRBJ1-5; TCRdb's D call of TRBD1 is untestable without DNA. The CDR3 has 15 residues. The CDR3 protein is CASSKGVGSNQPQHF.

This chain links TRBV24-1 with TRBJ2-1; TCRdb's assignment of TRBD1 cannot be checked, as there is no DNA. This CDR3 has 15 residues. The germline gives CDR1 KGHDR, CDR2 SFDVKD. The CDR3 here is CATSETGTLYNEQFF.

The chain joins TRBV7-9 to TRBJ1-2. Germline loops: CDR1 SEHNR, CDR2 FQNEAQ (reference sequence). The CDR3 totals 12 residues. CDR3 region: CASSLGTNGYTF.

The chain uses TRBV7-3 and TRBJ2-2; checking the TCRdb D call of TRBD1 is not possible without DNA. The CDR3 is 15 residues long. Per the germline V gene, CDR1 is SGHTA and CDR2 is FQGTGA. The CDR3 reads CASSKTGLGTGELFF.

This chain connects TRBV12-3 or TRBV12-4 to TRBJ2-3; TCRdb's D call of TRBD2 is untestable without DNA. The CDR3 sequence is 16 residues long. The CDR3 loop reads CASSLVAGGFTDTQYF.

The chain's CDR3 is CASNEQPDNSPLHF. The chain recombines TRBV5-1 with TRBJ1-6. CDR3 length: 14 residues. Germline CDR1 is SGHRS and CDR2 is YFSETQ.

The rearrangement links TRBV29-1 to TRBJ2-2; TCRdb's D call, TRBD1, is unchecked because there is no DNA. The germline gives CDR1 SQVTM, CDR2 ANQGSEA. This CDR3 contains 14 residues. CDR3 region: CSGWGAPNTGELFF.

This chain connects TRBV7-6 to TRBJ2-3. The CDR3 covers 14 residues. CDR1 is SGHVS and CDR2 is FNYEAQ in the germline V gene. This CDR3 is CASSLAGYTDTQYF.

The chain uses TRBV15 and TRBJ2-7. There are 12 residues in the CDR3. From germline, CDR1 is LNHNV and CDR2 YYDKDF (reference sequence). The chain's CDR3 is CATSRKYYEQYF.

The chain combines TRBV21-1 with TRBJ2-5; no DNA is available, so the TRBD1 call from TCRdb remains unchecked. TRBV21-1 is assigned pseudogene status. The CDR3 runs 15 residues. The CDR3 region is CASSNRPGGVETPYF.

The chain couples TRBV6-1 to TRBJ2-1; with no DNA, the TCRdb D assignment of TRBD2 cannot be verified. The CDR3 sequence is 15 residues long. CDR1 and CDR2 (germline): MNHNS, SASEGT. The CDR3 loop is CASSQLAVKVNEQFF.

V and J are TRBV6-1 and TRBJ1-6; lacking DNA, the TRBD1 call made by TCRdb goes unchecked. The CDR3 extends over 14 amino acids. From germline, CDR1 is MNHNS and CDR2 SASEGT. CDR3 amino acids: CASNDGQGNSPLHF.

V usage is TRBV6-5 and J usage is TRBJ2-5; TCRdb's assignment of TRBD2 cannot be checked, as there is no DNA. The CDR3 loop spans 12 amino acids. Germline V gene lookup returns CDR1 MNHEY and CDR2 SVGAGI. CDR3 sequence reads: CATRGSQETQYF.